This T cell receptor beta chain came from a study of beta chain features in type 1 diabetes. Stem cell-like memory, regulatory, central memory and naive CD4+ cells were sorted via CD45RO/CCR7/CD25/CD127/CD95/CD27. Reverse transcription of all isolated RNA meant that expressed TCRB transcripts were sequenced. The method was immunoSEQ multiplex PCR; TCRdb's version includes in-frame clones alone and lacks a portion of them. In the table there are hundreds of thousands of clones, 7.5% to 10% of which are singletons. The junction had 7 bases not matched to a gene; V was cut back by 4 bases and J by 7 bases. CDR1 is SGHDT, CDR2 YYEEEE, per germline. The CDR3 totals 13 residues. Findings and limits, study-wide: Fewer junction insertions and more nucleotide deletions appeared in type 1 diabetes patients.

A few counts support this clone. Its target is unknown. The sequenced sample was naive CD4+ T cells from blood. The clonotype was recovered from a woman aged 18-30 years in good health. The rearrangement links TRBV5-6 to TRBJ1-1; 7 bases are a match to TRBD1. For the CDR3, the DNA is TGTGCCAGCAGCAGGGGGACAGAGTATGAAGCTTTCTTT. Translating gives CASSRGTEYEAFF.